This T cell receptor beta chain came from a study of T cell repertoires in cytomegalovirus infection. Study as a whole: Through public TCR beta signatures, both CMV infection and matching HLA type were indicated.

For this clonotype: What it binds is not known.

TCRdb passed the reads through MiXCR, listing each CDR3 protein once. The sample shows 110,000 or so distinct CDR3 sequences, more than 30% of them seen only once. Germline V lookup: CDR1 LGHNA, CDR2 YSLEER. The CDR3 is made up of 15 amino acids. Trimming shortened V by 0 bases and J by 2 bases, and 11 bases separated the two germline ends. The chain couples TRBV4-3 to TRBJ2-7, with D perhaps matching TRBD1 or TRBD2 (5 bases each). The material sequenced was CD8+ T cells from cultured PBMCs, taken from culture after CMV antigen stimulation. The receptor's source is a human donor in good health (CMV status not recorded). Some clones in this sample may be carry-over from other donors' samples. In nucleotides, the CDR3 is TGCGCCAGCAGCCAAGACGCCGGGACCCCCTACGAGCAGTACTTC. Protein product: CASSQDAGTPYEQYF.